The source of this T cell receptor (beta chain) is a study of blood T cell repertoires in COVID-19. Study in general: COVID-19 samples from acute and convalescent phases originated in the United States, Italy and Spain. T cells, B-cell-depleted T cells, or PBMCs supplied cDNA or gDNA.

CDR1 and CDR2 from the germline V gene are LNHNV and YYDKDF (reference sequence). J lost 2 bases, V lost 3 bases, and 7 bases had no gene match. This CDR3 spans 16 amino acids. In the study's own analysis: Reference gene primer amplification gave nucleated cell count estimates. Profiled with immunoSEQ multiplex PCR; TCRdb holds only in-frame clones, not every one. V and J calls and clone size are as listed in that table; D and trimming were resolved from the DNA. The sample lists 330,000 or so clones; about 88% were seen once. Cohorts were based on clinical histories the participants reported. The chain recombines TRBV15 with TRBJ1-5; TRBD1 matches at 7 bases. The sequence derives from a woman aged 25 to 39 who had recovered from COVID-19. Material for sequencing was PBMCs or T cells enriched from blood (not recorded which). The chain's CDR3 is CATSSTGDQGNQPQHF. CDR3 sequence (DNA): TGTGCCACCAGCAGCACAGGGGATCAGGGCAATCAGCCCCAGCATTTT.